The clone carrying this T cell receptor (beta chain) was observed a handful of times. CDR1 and CDR2 (germline): SGHAT, FQNNGV. V was pared by 4 bases and J by 9 bases, with 14 bases of the junction left unmatched. The CDR3 runs to 16 residues. These data come from a study of cytomegalovirus exposure and HLA in healthy donors. Healthy bone marrow donors formed the donor group. 60 Vbeta and 13 Jbeta primers were used in PCR. Method: immunoSEQ multiplex PCR; TCRdb's copy keeps in-frame clones and lacks some. The table shows about 160,000 clones, with roughly 80% occurring only once. The receptor was isolated from a man between 50 and 59 years old in good health and CMV-seropositive. What was sequenced was PBMCs. The chain links TRBV11-2 to TRBJ2-1; TRBD2 matches at 8 bases. The CDR3 coding sequence is TGTGCCAGCAGCTCCATTCCCGGGACTAGTGGGGGTGAGCAGTTCTTC. It codes for CASSSIPGTSGGEQFF.